These 24 T cell receptor beta chains share one sample of origin, sequenced in a study of control samples from healthy donors and cancer patients. Method: immunoSEQ multiplex PCR; TCRdb's copy keeps in-frame clones and lacks some. This sample yields some 70,000 clones, of which about four fifths are seen a single time; about 3% belongs to the top ten. The sequenced material came from PBMCs. These TCRs come from a woman aged 45-59 years with lung cancer.

This chain's CDR3 is CSARSGNGYTF. The CDR3 region has the DNA TGCAGTGCTAGGTCAGGGAACGGCTACACCTTC. The J gene is TRBJ1-2, the V gene TRBV20-1, with D maybe TRBD1 (5 bases). The CDR3 consists of 11 residues. CDR1 DFQATT and CDR2 SNEGSKA come from the germline V gene (reference sequence). Between the trimmed V and J ends, which lost 3 bases and 8 bases, there was a span of 10 bases.

This chain uses TRBV7-9 with TRBJ2-2; possibly TRBD1 for D (5 bases). V gave up 3 bases and J gave up 0 bases, with 17 bases separating them. The germline CDR1 and CDR2 sequences are SEHNR and FQNEAQ (reference sequence). CDR3 length equals 18 residues. CDR3 sequence: CASSLTVRLGTNTGELFF. The CDR3 region has the DNA TGTGCCAGCAGCTTGACAGTAAGGCTTGGGACGAACACCGGGGAGCTGTTTTTT.

CDR3: CASSLSPQLAGVIYEQYF. The CDR3 DNA reads TGTGCCAGCAGTTTATCCCCTCAACTAGCGGGGGTTATCTACGAGCAGTACTTC. V is TRBV28 and J is TRBJ2-7, with 11 nucleotides matching TRBD2. Germline V gives CDR1 MDHEN, CDR2 SYDVKM. The CDR3 loop spans 18 amino acids. V dropped 1 base and J dropped 3; count of bases not matched to a gene: 11.

The count of this clone is one. The chain has TRBV15 and TRBJ1-2, with D possibly matching TRBD1 (6 bases). The CDR3 runs to 14 residues. Trimming pared 1 base from V and 4 bases from J, leaving 10 bases between. CDR1 LNHNV and CDR2 YYDKDF come from the germline V gene (reference sequence). CDR3 region: CATSRAGGAYGYTF. The CDR3, as DNA: TGTGCCACCAGCAGAGCCGGGGGGGCCTATGGCTACACCTTC.

The CDR3 DNA reads TGTGCCAGCAGCCTGAAAGGGGATAATACTGAAGCTTTCTTT. As protein: CASSLKGDNTEAFF. The rearrangement joins TRBV7-9 to TRBJ1-1; tentative D call: TRBD1 (5 bases). V lost 5 bases and J 5 bases, leaving 15 bases between the germline ends. CDR1 and CDR2 from the germline V gene are SEHNR and FQNEAQ (reference sequence). CDR3 length equals 14 residues.

This chain connects TRBV28 to TRBJ1-1; D may be TRBD1 (5 bases). V was clipped by 3 bases and J by 2 bases, with 10 bases between them. The CDR3 is 14 amino acids. The germline CDR1 and CDR2 sequences are MDHEN and SYDVKM. CDR3 sequence reads: CASSFPGQNTEAFF. The CDR3 region has the DNA TGTGCCAGCAGTTTCCCAGGGCAAAACACTGAAGCTTTCTTT.

The V call is TRBV27, the J call TRBJ1-2; 9 nucleotides agree with TRBD1. The CDR3 length is 13 residues. From germline, CDR1 is MNHEY and CDR2 SMNVEV (reference sequence). Trimming at V came to 6 bases and at J to 4 bases, leaving 3 bases not matched to a gene. This CDR3 is CASRGQGSYGYTF. The CDR3 DNA reads TGTGCCAGCAGGGGACAGGGTTCCTATGGCTACACCTTC.

The rearrangement links TRBV6-5 to TRBJ2-7; unclear D gene. CDR1 MNHEY and CDR2 SVGAGI come from the germline V gene. The V end lost 10 bases, the J end lost 0 bases, and 16 bases lay between the germline ends. The CDR3 runs 14 residues. DNA of the CDR3: TGTGCCACCGGTTCGGACGCCGACTCCTACGAGCAGTACTTC. It yields the protein CATGSDADSYEQYF.

The chain joins TRBV3-1 (or the pseudogene TRBV3-2) to TRBJ1-3; D is unresolved. The germline gives CDR1 LGHDT, CDR2 YNNKEL (reference sequence). The CDR3 has 13 amino acids. Trimming stripped 0 bases from V and 4 bases from J, with 4 bases between. CDR3 sequence (DNA): TGTGCCAGCAGCCAAGAGTGGGGAAACACCATATATTTT. Translation gives CASSQEWGNTIYF.

The chain has TRBV19 and TRBJ1-2; possible D gene TRBD1, 5 bases. V lost 0 bases and J lost 2, with 10 bases in between. Germline loops: CDR1 LNHDA, CDR2 SQIVND (reference sequence). The CDR3 loop spans 15 amino acids. In nucleotides, the CDR3 is TGTGCCAGTAGTATAGAGGGACGGGTCAACTATGGCTACACCTTC. Translating gives CASSIEGRVNYGYTF.

The rearrangement uses TRBV10-3 and TRBJ1-2; 8 bases align to TRBD1. V lost 3 bases, J lost 3 bases, and 9 bases stayed unmatched. This CDR3 contains 16 residues. The germline V gene has CDR1 ENHRY and CDR2 SYGVKD. In DNA form, the CDR3 reads TGTGCCATCAGTGAAAGGACCGGGACAGGCGACTATGGCTACACCTTC. Its protein product is CAISERTGTGDYGYTF.

This clone was found a few times. The same CDR3 also results from other DNA sequences found in this sample. The V call is TRBV13, the J call TRBJ1-1; no clear D. Trimming stripped 0 bases from V and 1 base from J, with 12 bases between. CDR1 is PRHDT and CDR2 is FYEKMQ in the germline V gene (reference sequence). This CDR3 spans 16 amino acids. CDR3 protein: CASSLGTGVGNTEAFF. Here the CDR3 DNA reads TGTGCCAGCAGCTTAGGGACTGGAGTGGGGAACACTGAAGCTTTCTTT.

This clone appeared a single time. This chain connects TRBV30 to TRBJ1-5; D may be TRBD1 (5 bases). The V gene lost 1 base and the J gene lost 6 bases, with 16 bases spanning the gap. CDR3 length: 15 residues. Germline V gene lookup returns CDR1 GTSNPN and CDR2 SVGIG (reference sequence). CDR3 amino acids: CAWSEGGGTAQPQHF. CDR3 in DNA: TGTGCCTGGAGTGAGGGCGGGGGTACGGCTCAGCCCCAGCATTTT.

The rearrangement links TRBV6-6 to TRBJ1-1, with TRBD1 as a possible D gene (5 bases). Germline CDR1 is MNHNY and CDR2 is SVGAGI (reference sequence). There are 15 residues in the CDR3. Trimming left V 2 bases short and J 5 bases short, with 15 bases between. CDR3 bases: TGTGCCAGCAGTTACAGGAGGTCGGGGGAGACTGAAGCTTTCTTT. This encodes CASSYRRSGETEAFF.

The CDR3 region has the DNA TGTGCCAGCGTGGGGGTGGGACTTGAAAAACTGTTTTTT. It encodes CASVGVGLEKLFF. This chain uses TRBV2 with TRBJ1-4, with D possibly being TRBD1 (5 bases). Trimming left V 8 bases short and J 7 bases short, with 14 bases between. The V gene's germline CDR1 is SNHLY and CDR2 FYNNEI. This CDR3 region has 13 residues.

This clone was picked up a small number of times. The chain combines TRBV28 with TRBJ2-7; 11 bases map to TRBD2. The CDR3 consists of 17 residues. Germline V CDR1 and CDR2: MDHEN, SYDVKM. V gave up 0 bases and J gave up 2 bases; unmatched junction bases: 6. CDR3 sequence: CASSLWELAGDTYEQYF. The CDR3, as DNA: TGTGCCAGCAGTTTATGGGAACTAGCGGGGGATACCTACGAGCAGTACTTC.

The chain joins TRBV7-3 to TRBJ2-1; TRBD2 matches at 11 bases. CDR3 length: 16 residues. Trimming removed 0 bases from V and 4 bases from J; junction bases left unmatched: 2. Germline V CDR1 and CDR2: SGHTA, FQGTGA. The CDR3 coding sequence is TGTGCCAGCAGCTTAACCGGGACTAGCGGATACAATGAGCAGTTCTTC. The encoded protein is CASSLTGTSGYNEQFF. Variable domain in full (rest from reference TRBV7-3 and TRBJ2-1): GAGVSQTPSNKVTEKGKYVELRCDPISGHTALYWYRQSLGQGPEFLIYFQGTGAADDSGLPNDRFFAVRPEGSVSTLKIQRTERGDSAVYLCASSLTGTSGYNEQFFGPGTRLTVL.

This chain joins TRBV7-9 and TRBJ2-7, with D possibly being TRBD2 (6 bases). V shed 0 bases and J shed 7 bases, with 16 bases lying between them. The CDR3 spans 15 residues. Germline assignment: CDR1 SEHNR and CDR2 FQNEAQ (reference sequence). The CDR3 sequence is CASSLAGGVPTEQYF. CDR3 coding DNA: TGTGCCAGCAGCTTAGCTGGCGGGGTCCCGACTGAGCAGTACTTC.

The rearrangement joins TRBV15 to TRBJ1-4, with 8 bases fitting TRBD1. CDR1 and CDR2 from the germline V gene are LNHNV and YYDKDF (reference sequence). Losses at the gene ends were 0 bases for V and 7 bases for J; bases not matched to a gene: 7. The CDR3 has 16 amino acids. The CDR3 region is CATSRDKQGAIEKLFF. Written as DNA, the CDR3 is TGTGCCACCAGCAGAGATAAGCAGGGGGCGATTGAAAAACTGTTTTTT.

Sample share makes this clone medium-sized. The chain couples TRBV20-1 to TRBJ2-2, with D hard to call. CDR3 length equals 12 residues. The ends were cut back, 3 bases at V and 4 bases at J, with 6 bases in the middle. CDR1 is DFQATT and CDR2 is SNEGSKA in the germline V gene (reference sequence). CDR3 sequence (DNA): TGCAGTGCTAGTGGCAGCACCGGGGAGCTGTTTTTT. This sequence encodes CSASGSTGELFF.

V gene TRBV11-3 combines with J gene TRBJ1-2; possibly TRBD1 for D (6 bases). Trimming removed 4 bases at V and 8 bases at J, with 17 bases between. The CDR3 is 14 residues long. Germline values: CDR1 SGHNT, CDR2 YENEEA. The CDR3 DNA follows: TGTGCCAGCAGCTCGCACGACAGGAACGAGGGCTACACCTTC. Amino acids: CASSSHDRNEGYTF.

A word on this clone: Other DNA sequences in this specimen translate into the identical CDR3. The genes are TRBV6-1 and TRBJ2-2; 7 nucleotides align to TRBD1. The CDR3 totals 17 residues. In germline, CDR1 is MNHNS, CDR2 SASEGT. Trimming took 0 bases from V and 4 from J; bases not matched to a gene: 8. In DNA, the CDR3 is TGTGCCAGCAGTGAAGCTTCAGGACAGGTGATCACCGGGGAGCTGTTTTTT. Its translation: CASSEASGQVITGELFF.

The CDR3 DNA reads TGTGCCAGCAGCTTAGTGTGGGACGAGCAGTACTTC. It is translated as CASSLVWDEQYF. The chain links TRBV7-9 to TRBJ2-7; no firm D call. The CDR3 consists of 12 residues. Germline V gene sequence: CDR1 SEHNR, CDR2 FQNEAQ (reference sequence). Trimming shortened V by 1 base and J by 5 bases, and 6 bases separated the two germline ends.

The chain combines TRBV7-2 with TRBJ1-5, with D tentatively TRBD1 (6 bases). This CDR3 has 15 residues. Germline V gives CDR1 SGHTA, CDR2 FQGNSA. V was shortened by 0 bases and J by 5 bases, with 11 bases between the two germline ends. The CDR3 is CASSLAWGQDQPQHF. The CDR3 coding sequence is TGTGCCAGCAGCTTAGCGTGGGGGCAGGATCAGCCCCAGCATTTT.